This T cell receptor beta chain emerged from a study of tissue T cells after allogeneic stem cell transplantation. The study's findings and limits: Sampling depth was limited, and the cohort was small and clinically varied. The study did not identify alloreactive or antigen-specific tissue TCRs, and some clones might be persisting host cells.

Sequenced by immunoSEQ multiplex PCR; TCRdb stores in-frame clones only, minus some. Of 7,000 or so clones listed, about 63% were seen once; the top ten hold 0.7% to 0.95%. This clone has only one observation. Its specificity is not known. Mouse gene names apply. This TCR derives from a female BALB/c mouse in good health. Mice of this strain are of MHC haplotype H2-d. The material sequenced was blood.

The part of the CDR3 DNA that was read is TGTGCCAGCAGCCGGGACAGATATAATTCGCCCCTCTAC. It is translated as CASSRDRYNSPLY. The complete CDR3 reads CASSRDRYNSPLYF. This sequence joins TRBV22 and TRBJ1-6; TRBD1, as called in the table, went unchecked against the DNA. The CDR3 end is not reached by the read, which stops 1 residue before it; the germline J gene fills it in. TRBV22 is marked as a pseudogene. TRBJ1-6 carries the ORF label, with uncertain function. The CDR3 is 14 amino acids.